The source of this TCR beta chain is a study of neurological immune-mediated disorders. Overall study context: Multiple sclerosis patients numbered about 35, with approximately 30 relapsing-remitting and 3 secondary progressive.

The CDR3 sequence is 15 residues long. Germline loops: CDR1 MNHEY, CDR2 SVGEGT. TCRdb used MiXCR to reprocess the 5' RACE reads, holding one entry per CDR3 protein. The table records 90,000 to 150,000 distinct CDR3 sequences, about 3.2% of them present only once. This clonotype was observed many times. The junction departs from the called germline gene at one end, perhaps through a read error. This TCR derives from a woman aged 30 to 39 with multiple sclerosis. The rearrangement uses TRBV6-2 or TRBV6-3 and TRBJ2-1; D is unresolved. The sample was PBMCs. The CDR3 region has the DNA TGTGCCAGCAGTTACTGGACCCAAGCCTACGATGAGCAGTTCTTC. Translated: CASSYWTQAYDEQFF.